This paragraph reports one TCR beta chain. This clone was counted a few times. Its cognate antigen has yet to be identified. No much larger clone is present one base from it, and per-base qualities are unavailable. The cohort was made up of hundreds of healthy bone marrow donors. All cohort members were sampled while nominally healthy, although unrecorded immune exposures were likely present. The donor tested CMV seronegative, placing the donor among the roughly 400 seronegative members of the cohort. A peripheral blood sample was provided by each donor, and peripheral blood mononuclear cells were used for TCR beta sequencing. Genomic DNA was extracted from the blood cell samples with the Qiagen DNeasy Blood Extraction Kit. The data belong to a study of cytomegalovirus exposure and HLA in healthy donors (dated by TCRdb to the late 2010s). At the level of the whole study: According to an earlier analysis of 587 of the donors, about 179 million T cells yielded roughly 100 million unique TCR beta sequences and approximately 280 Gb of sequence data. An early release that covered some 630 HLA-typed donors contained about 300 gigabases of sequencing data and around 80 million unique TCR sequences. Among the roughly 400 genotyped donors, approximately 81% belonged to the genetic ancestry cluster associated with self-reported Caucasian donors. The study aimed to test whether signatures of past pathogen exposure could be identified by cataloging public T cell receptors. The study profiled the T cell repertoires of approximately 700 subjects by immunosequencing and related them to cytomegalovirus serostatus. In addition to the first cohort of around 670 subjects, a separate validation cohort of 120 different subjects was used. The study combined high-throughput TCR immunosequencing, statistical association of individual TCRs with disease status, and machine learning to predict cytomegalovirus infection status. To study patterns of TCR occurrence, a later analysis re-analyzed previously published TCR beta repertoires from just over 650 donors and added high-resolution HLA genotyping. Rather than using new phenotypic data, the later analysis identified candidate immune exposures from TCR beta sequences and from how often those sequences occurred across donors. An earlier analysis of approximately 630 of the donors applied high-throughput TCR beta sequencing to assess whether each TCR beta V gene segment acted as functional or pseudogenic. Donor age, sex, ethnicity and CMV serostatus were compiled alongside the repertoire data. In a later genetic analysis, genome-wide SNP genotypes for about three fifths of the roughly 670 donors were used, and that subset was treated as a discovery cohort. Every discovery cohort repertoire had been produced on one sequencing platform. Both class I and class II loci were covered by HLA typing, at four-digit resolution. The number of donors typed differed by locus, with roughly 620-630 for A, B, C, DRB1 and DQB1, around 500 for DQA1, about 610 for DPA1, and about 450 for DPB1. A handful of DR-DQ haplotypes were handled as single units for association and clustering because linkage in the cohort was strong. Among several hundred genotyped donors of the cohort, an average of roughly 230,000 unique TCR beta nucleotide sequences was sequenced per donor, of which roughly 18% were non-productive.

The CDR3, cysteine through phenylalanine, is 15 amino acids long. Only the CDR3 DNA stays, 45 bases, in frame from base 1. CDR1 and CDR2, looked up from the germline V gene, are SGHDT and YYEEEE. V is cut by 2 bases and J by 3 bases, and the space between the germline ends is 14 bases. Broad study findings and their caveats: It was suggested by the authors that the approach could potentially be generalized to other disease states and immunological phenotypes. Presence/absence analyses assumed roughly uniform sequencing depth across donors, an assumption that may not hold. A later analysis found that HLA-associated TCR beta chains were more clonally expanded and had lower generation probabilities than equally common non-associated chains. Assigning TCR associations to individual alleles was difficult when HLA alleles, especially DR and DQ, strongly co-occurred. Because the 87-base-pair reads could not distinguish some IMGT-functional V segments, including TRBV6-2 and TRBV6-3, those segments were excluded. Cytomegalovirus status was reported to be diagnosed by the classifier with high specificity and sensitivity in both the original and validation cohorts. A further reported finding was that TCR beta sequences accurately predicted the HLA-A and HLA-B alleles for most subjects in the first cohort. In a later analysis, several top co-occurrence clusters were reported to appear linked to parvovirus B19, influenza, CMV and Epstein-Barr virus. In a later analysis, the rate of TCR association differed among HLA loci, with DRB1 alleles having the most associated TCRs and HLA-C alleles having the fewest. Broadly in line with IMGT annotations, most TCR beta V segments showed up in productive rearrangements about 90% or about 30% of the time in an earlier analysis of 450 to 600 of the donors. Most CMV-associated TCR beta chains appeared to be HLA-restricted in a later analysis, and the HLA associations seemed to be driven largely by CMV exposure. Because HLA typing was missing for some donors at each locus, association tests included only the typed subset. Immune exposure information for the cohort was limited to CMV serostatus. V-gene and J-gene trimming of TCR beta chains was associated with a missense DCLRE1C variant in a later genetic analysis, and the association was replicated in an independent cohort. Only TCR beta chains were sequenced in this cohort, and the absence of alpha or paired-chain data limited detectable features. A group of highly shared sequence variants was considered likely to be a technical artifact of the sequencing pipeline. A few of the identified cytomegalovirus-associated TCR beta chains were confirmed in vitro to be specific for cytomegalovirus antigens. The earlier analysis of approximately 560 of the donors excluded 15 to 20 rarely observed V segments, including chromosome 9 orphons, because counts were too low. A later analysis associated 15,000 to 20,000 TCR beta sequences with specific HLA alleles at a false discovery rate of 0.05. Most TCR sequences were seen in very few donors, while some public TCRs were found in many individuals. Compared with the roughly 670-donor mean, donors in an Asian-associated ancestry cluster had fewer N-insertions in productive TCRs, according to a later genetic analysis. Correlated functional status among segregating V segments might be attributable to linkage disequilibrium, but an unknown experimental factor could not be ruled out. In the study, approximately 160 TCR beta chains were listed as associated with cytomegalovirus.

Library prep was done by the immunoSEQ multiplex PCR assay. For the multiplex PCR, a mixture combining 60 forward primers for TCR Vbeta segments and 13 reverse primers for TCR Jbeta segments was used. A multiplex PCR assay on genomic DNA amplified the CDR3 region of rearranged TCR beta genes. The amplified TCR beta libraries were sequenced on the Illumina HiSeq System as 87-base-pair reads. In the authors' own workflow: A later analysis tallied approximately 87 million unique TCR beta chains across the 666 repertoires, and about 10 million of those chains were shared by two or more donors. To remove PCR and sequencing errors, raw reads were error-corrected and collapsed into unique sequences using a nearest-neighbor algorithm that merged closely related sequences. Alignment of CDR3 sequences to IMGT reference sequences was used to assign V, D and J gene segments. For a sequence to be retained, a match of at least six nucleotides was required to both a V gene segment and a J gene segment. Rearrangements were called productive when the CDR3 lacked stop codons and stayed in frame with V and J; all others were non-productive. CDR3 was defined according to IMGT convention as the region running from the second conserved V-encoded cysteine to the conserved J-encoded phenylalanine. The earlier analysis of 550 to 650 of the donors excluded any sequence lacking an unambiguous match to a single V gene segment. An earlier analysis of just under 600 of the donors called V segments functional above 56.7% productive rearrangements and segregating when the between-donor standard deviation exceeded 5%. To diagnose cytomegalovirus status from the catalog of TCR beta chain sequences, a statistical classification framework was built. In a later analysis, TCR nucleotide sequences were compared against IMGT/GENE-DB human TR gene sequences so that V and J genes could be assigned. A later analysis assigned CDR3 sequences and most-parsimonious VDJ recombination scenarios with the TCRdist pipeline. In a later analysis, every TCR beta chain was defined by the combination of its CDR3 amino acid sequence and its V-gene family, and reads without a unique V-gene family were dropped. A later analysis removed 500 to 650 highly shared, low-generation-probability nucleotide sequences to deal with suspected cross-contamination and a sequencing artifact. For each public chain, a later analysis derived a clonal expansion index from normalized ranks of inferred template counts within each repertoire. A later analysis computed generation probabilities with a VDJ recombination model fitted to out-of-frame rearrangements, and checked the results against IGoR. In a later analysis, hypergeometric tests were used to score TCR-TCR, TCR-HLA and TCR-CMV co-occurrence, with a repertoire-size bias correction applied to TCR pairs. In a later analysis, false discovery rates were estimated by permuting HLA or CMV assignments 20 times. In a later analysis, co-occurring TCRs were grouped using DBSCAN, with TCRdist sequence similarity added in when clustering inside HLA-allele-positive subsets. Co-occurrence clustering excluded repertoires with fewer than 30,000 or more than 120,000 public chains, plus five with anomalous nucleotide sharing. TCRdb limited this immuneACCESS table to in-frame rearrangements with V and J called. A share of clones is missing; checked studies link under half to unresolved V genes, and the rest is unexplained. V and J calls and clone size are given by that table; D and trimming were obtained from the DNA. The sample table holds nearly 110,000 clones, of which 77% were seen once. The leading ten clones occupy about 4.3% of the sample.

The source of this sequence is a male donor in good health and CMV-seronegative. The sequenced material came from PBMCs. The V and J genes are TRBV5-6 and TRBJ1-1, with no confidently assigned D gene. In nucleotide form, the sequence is TGTGCCAGCAGCTTTTCTACAAGGAGGGACACTGAAGCTTTCTTT. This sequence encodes CASSFSTRRDTEAFF.